The present entry profiles one T cell receptor (beta chain) with its context. The antigen remains undetermined. This sample is drawn from a study of early T cells in non-severe SARS-CoV-2 infection. Background on the study: Alpha and beta chains were unpaired, from unsorted whole-blood bulk RNA. Points from the study as a whole: Using VDJdb, the matching emphasized anti-spike CD8 responses while missing private and CD4 specificities.

V lost 5 bases and J lost 0; bases outside the gene matches: 4. The CDR3 loop spans 15 amino acids. CDR1 is DFQATT, CDR2 SNEGSKA, per germline (reference sequence). Individual cDNA molecules carried attached unique molecular identifiers. MiXCR, run by TCRdb on the 5' RACE reads, gives a single entry per CDR3 protein. The sample records some 87,000 distinct CDR3 sequences, about 13% being singletons. The rearrangement uses TRBV20-1 and TRBJ2-3; 11 nucleotides agree with TRBD2. Sequencing was carried out using whole blood. This receptor was obtained from an adult who was a healthcare worker with PCR-confirmed SARS-CoV-2 infection or an uninfected control (not recorded which). The CDR3 region has the DNA TGCAGTGCTCTGACTAGCGGGGCGAGCACAGATACGCAGTATTTT. This sequence encodes CSALTSGASTDTQYF.